The rows below give T cell receptor beta chains drawn from one sample of a study of blood T cell repertoires in COVID-19. The data were produced by immunoSEQ multiplex PCR, yet TCRdb's version contains in-frame clones alone and is incomplete. The sample gives 140,000 or so clones, roughly 80% of which show up once; roughly 4.9% is in the top ten. Sequenced material: peripheral blood. The receptors originated from a human donor in a cohort sampled during active COVID-19. CDR3s include the opening cysteine and the closing phenylalanine or tryptophan. The D gene is left open where the match is weak. Expanded clones get a size class; other rows say once, few or many, or leave the size out.

j_call v_call d_call clone_size cdr3_nt cdr3_aa
TRBJ2-3 TRBV6-5 - once TGTGCCAGCAGTCCGCCTGGGGGGGATACGCAGTATTTT CASSPPGGDTQYF
TRBJ1-1 TRBV19 - few TGTGCCAGTAGTAGAGGTAGGGGAAGCAGAACTGAAGCTTTCTTT CASSRGRGSRTEAFF
TRBJ1-1 TRBV30 TRBD1 - TGTGCCTGGAGTGTAGACAGGGGGACTGAAGCTTTCTTT CAWSVDRGTEAFF
TRBJ1-4 TRBV24-1 TRBD1 - TGTGCCACCAGTGATTTGTTATTGGGACAGGGGTTTAGGCCTAATGAAAAACTGTTTTTT CATSDLLLGQGFRPNEKLFF
TRBJ1-4 TRBV19 TRBD1 - TGTGCCAGTAGTCAGGAAGGGGGCTATGAAAAACTGTTTTTT CASSQEGGYEKLFF
TRBJ2-5 TRBV5-4 TRBD1 - TGTGCCAGCAGCCTTGACAGGGCCCAAGAGACCCAGTACTTC CASSLDRAQETQYF
TRBJ2-2 TRBV9 - - TGTGCCAGCAGCGTCCGGGGGTCCGGGGAGCTGTTTTTT CASSVRGSGELFF
TRBJ1-5 TRBV28 - - TGTGCCAGCAGTTTGATGGGGGGGAATCAGCCCCAGCATTTT CASSLMGGNQPQHF
TRBJ2-3 TRBV18 TRBD1 few TGTGCCAGCTCAACCGACAGGGGGCGATTCACAGATACGCAGTATTTT CASSTDRGRFTDTQYF
TRBJ2-1 TRBV20-1 TRBD2 - TGCAGTGCTAGGATCGGGGGGGCTGAGTTCTTC CSARIGGAEFF
TRBJ1-1 TRBV5-1 TRBD1 - TGCGCCAGCGCGAGCCAGGGGGGAACTGAAGCTTTCTTT CASASQGGTEAFF
TRBJ2-1 TRBV18 - once TGTGCCAGCTCACCAGTCGGGAGTGGGAACAATGAGCAGTTCTTC CASSPVGSGNNEQFF
TRBJ1-2 TRBV3-1/TRBV3-2 - - TGTGCCAGCAGCTCCCGGAACTATGGCTACACCTTC CASSSRNYGYTF
TRBJ1-4 TRBV7-8 - - TGTGCCAGCACCCCGGTAGGGGGAGCTCGAGAAAAACTGTTTTTT CASTPVGGAREKLFF
TRBJ2-7 TRBV11-2 - - TGTGCCAGCAGCTTAGAGGCAGGTACCGAGCAGTACTTC CASSLEAGTEQYF
TRBJ1-1 TRBV27 - - TGTGCCAGCAGCCCGGGAGGGATTTTGGCTTTCTTT CASSPGGILAFF
TRBJ2-2 TRBV20-1 TRBD1 - TGCAGTGCTAGTGGACAGGGGGCTGGAGACACCGGGGAGCTGTTTTTT CSASGQGAGDTGELFF
TRBJ1-1 TRBV7-9 TRBD1 once TGTGCCAGCAGCTCCCGGGAGAGAGGACAGGTAAACACTGAAGCTTTCTTT CASSSRERGQVNTEAFF
TRBJ2-7 TRBV18 TRBD1 - TGTGCCAGCTCACCAAGACAGGGTGATGGCTCCTACGAGCAGTACTTC CASSPRQGDGSYEQYF
TRBJ2-7 TRBV5-4 - - TGTGCCAGCAGCATCGCCGGGACGGGGGACTACGAGCAGTACTTC CASSIAGTGDYEQYF
TRBJ2-7 TRBV10-3 TRBD1 - TGTGCCATCAGTGGGACCCCCCCGGGGACAGCTCTCTACGAGCAGTACTTC CAISGTPPGTALYEQYF
TRBJ2-7 TRBV5-6 TRBD2 - TGTGCCAGCAGCCCCAGCGGGAACACCTACGAGCAGTACTTC CASSPSGNTYEQYF
TRBJ1-6 TRBV3-1/TRBV3-2 TRBD1 few TGTGCCAGCAGCCAAGGGGGGACAGGGGGTTCACCCCTCCACTTT CASSQGGTGGSPLHF
TRBJ1-1 TRBV7-9 TRBD1 - TGTGCCAGCAGCCCGAACACAGGGGTTTCCGAAGCTTTCTTT CASSPNTGVSEAFF
TRBJ1-4 TRBV7-9 TRBD1 - TGTGCCAGCAGCTCAAGACAGGGGGTGGATGAAAAACTGTTTTTT CASSSRQGVDEKLFF
TRBJ1-2 TRBV29-1 - many TGCAGCGTTGACCGGGAAATGGGGGGCTACACCTTC CSVDREMGGYTF